This TCR beta chain appears in the sequencing data of a study of PD-1 blockade in mismatch repair-deficient tumors. Looking at the study overall: Patients had some twelve mismatch repair-deficient cancer types, all previously treated and progressing. Broader study findings: Tumor-resident clones, often undetectable pretreatment in blood, expanded then contracted after pembrolizumab.

The table came from immunoSEQ multiplex PCR; TCRdb's copy has only in-frame clones and leaves some out. This table has about 120,000 clones, 70% to 90% appearing once. This clone was seen a few times. The antigen is unknown. The TCR-sequenced patients were a few responders to pembrolizumab. The V and J ends lost 2 bases and 3 bases respectively, with 11 bases between them. Germline V gene data show CDR1 as MNHEY and CDR2 as SMNVEV (reference sequence). The length of the CDR3 is 14 residues. The sequence came from an adult with mismatch repair-deficient cancer. The genes are TRBV27 and TRBJ2-7, with D uncertain. The material was peripheral blood, obtained 44 weeks after starting pembrolizumab. The CDR3 region is CASSLRTPYYEQYF. The CDR3 DNA sequence: TGTGCCAGCAGTTTAAGGACCCCCTACTACGAGCAGTACTTC.